The clone carrying this TCR beta chain has at least ten counts. Its matching antigen is unknown. CDR3 length: 15 residues. Trimming left V 0 bases short and J 4 bases short, with 12 bases between. Germline V CDR1 and CDR2: MNHEY, SVGAGI. TCRdb ran MiXCR on the 5' RACE reads and lists one entry per CDR3 protein. The sample yields some 600,000 distinct CDR3 sequences, around 7.5% seen once. The data are from a study of identical twins. The study's findings and limits: Insertions were reduced in abundant cord blood beta clonotypes but not in memory repertoires.

A further study also used this sample, focusing on yellow fever vaccine responses in identical twins.

Sequences were obtained from PBMCs. This TCR came from a woman between 18 and 29 years old in good health. The chain combines TRBV6-5 with TRBJ1-2, with D possibly TRBD1 on 5 matching bases. This CDR3 reads CASSYSGVDGYGYTF. CDR3 in DNA: TGTGCCAGCAGTTACTCGGGGGTGGACGGCTATGGCTACACCTTC.